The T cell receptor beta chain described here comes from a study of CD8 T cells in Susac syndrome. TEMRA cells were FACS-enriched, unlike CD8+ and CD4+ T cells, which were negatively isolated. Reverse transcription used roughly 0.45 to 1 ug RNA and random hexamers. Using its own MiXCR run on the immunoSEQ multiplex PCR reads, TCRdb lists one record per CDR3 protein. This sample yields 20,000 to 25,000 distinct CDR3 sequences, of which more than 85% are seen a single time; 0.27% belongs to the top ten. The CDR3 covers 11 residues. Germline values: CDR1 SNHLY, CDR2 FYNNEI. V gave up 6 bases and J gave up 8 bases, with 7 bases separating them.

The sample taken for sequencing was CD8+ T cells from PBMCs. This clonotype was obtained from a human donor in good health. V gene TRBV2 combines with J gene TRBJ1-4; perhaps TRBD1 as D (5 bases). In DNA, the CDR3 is TGTGCCAGCAGATGGGGGGAAAAACTGTTTTTT. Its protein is CASRWGEKLFF.